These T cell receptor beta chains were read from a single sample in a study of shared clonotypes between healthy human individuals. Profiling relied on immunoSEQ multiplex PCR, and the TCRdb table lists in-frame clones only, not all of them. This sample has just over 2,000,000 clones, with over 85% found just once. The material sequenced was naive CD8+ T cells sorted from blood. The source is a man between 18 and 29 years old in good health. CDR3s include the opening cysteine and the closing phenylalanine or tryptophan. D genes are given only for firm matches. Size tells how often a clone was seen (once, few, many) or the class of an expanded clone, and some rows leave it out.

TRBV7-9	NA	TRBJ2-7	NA	CASSPTIGFGYEQYF	TGTGCCAGCAGCCCAACGATTGGGTTCGGGTACGAGCAGTACTTC
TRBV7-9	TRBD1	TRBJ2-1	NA	CASSSGQVIYNEQFF	TGTGCCAGCAGCTCAGGACAGGTGATCTACAATGAGCAGTTCTTC
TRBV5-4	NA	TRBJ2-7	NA	CASSLWDGSYEGQYF	TGTGCCAGCAGCTTATGGGACGGATCCTACGAGGGGCAGTACTTC
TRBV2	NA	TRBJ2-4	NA	CAFRSRSKNIQYF	TGTGCCTTCCGATCCAGGTCTAAAAACATTCAGTACTTC
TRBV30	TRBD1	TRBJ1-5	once	CAWSTKGAGNQPQHF	TGTGCCTGGAGTACGAAGGGGGCAGGCAATCAGCCCCAGCATTTT
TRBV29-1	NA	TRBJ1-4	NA	CSFKPQGGGEKLFF	TGCAGCTTCAAACCACAGGGAGGAGGGGAAAAACTGTTTTTT
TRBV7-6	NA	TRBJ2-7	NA	CASSPRTASYEQYF	TGTGCCAGCAGCCCCCGGACAGCCTCCTACGAGCAGTACTTC
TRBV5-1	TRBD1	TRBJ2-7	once	CASRPGTGGPYEQYF	TGCGCCAGCAGACCCGGGACAGGGGGCCCCTACGAGCAGTACTTC
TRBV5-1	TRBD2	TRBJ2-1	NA	CASSFPSGSSNEQFF	TGCGCCAGCAGCTTTCCTAGCGGGAGTTCTAATGAGCAGTTCTTC
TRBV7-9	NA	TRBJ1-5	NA	CASSLLNQPQHF	TGTGCCAGCAGCCTACTCAATCAGCCCCAGCATTTT
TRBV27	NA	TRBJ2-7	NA	CASSLMGGANEQYF	TGTGCCAGCAGTTTAATGGGGGGGGCTAATGAGCAGTACTTC
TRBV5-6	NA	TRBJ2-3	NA	CASSRSGSTDTQYF	TGTGCCAGCAGCCGTTCGGGTAGCACAGATACGCAGTATTTT
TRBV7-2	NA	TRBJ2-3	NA	CASSLGRDTQYF	TGTGCCAGCAGCCTTGGGCGGGATACGCAGTATTTT
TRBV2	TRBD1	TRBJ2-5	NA	CASSAAQGFQETQYF	TGTGCCAGCAGTGCTGCACAGGGGTTCCAAGAGACCCAGTACTTC